This is a list of T cell receptor beta chains from one sample in a study of regulatory T cells in long-lasting Graves disease. TCRdb independently ran MiXCR on the multiplex PCR reads; one entry per CDR3 protein. The sample consists of more than 300,000 distinct CDR3 sequences, roughly 16% of them appearing once. The sequences come from peripheral blood mononuclear cells (PBMCs), collected at new diagnosis, from a patient treated with antithyroid drugs. The receptors were sampled from a female donor with Graves disease. The CDR3 runs from the conserved cysteine through the conserved F or W. A D gene is named only where the DNA matches it firmly. Clone size is shown for a subset of rows, as once, few, many or a class of expanded clone.

size: many
J: TRBJ2-3
D: NA
V: TRBV11-2
CDR3: CASSFATGSTDTQYF
DNA: TGTGCCAGCAGCTTCGCTACCGGGAGCACAGATACGCAGTATTTT

size: few
J: TRBJ2-7
D: TRBD1
V: TRBV5-5
CDR3: CASSLADRGQMGDEQYF
DNA: TGTGCCAGCAGCTTGGCGGACAGGGGGCAAATGGGGGACGAGCAGTACTTC

size: many
J: TRBJ1-2
D: NA
V: TRBV12-3/TRBV12-4
CDR3: CASQDPRGYTF
DNA: TGTGCCAGCCAGGATCCCCGCGGCTACACCTTC

size: few
J: TRBJ1-5
D: NA
V: TRBV19
CDR3: CASKVGRSNQPQHF
DNA: TGTGCCAGTAAAGTAGGCCGTAGCAATCAGCCCCAGCATTTT

size: few
J: TRBJ2-6
D: TRBD1
V: TRBV19
CDR3: CASKGTGTGVTGANVLTF
DNA: TGTGCCAGTAAGGGGACCGGGACAGGGGTCACTGGGGCCAACGTCCTGACTTTC

size: many
J: TRBJ2-7
D: TRBD2
V: TRBV27
CDR3: CASKPGSGGYEQYF
DNA: TGTGCCAGCAAGCCCGGTAGCGGGGGCTACGAGCAGTACTTC

size: once
J: TRBJ2-2
D: NA
V: TRBV28
CDR3: CATHQGDYTGELFF
DNA: TGTGCCACCCATCAGGGGGACTACACCGGGGAGCTGTTTTTT

size: few
J: TRBJ2-1
D: NA
V: TRBV24-1
CDR3: CATSDLQNMNNEQFF
DNA: TGTGCCACCAGTGATTTGCAGAATATGAACAATGAGCAGTTCTTC

size: NA
J: TRBJ1-4
D: NA
V: TRBV6-9
CDR3: CASSYQSGNEKLFF
DNA: TGTGCCAGCAGTTACCAATCAGGGAATGAAAAACTGTTTTTT

size: many
J: TRBJ2-1
D: TRBD2
V: TRBV20-1
CDR3: CSATGGTSGGFYNEQFF
DNA: TGCAGTGCTACCGGAGGGACTAGCGGGGGATTCTACAATGAGCAGTTCTTC